This T cell receptor beta chain was captured by sequencing in a study of blood T cell repertoires in COVID-19. Overall study: In each case, the material was cDNA or gDNA derived from T cells, B-cell-depleted T cells, or PBMCs.

With 0 bases removed from V and 6 bases from J, the gap between germline ends came to 12 bases. CDR1 and CDR2 from the germline V gene are SNHLY and FYNNEI. The CDR3 sequence is 15 residues long. In the study's own analysis: Estimated nucleated cell counts came from reference gene primer amplification. The method was immunoSEQ multiplex PCR; TCRdb's version includes in-frame clones alone and lacks a portion of them. Clonal size and the V and J genes are those of that table, whereas D and trimming came from the DNA. This sample has approximately 220,000 clones, with 83% found just once. The chain couples TRBV2 to TRBJ2-1, with D perhaps TRBD2 (6 bases). Sequencing was done on a sample of PBMCs or T cells enriched from blood (not recorded which). The receptor was derived from a woman aged 50 to 60 who had been exposed to COVID-19. CDR3 nucleotides: TGTGCCAGCAGTGAAGCGGGGGGTCATGGCAATGAGCAGTTCTTC. Translated: CASSEAGGHGNEQFF.